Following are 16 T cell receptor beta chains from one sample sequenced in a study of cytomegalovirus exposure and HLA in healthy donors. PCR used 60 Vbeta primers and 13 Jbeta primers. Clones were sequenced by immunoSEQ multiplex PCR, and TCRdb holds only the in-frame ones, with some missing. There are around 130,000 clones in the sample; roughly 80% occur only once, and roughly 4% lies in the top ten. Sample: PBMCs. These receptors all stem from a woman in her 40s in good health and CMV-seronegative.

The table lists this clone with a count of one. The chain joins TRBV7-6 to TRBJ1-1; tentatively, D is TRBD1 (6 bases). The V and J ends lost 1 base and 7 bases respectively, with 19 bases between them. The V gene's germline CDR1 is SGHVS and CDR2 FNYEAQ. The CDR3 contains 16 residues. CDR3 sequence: CASSLGGWGPASEAFF. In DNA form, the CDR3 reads TGTGCCAGCAGCTTAGGGGGTTGGGGGCCGGCTAGTGAAGCTTTCTTT. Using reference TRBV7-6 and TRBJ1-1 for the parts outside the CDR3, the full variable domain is GAGVSQSPRYKVTKRGQDVALRCDPISGHVSLYWYRQALGQGPEFLTYFNYEAQQDKSGLPNDRFSAERPEGSISTLTIQRTEQRDSAMYRCASSLGGWGPASEAFFGQGTRLTVV.

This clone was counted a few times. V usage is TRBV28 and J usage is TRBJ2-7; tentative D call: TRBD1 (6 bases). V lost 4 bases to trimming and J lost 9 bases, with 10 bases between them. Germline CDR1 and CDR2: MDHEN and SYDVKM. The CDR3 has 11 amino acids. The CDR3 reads CASSYGTRQYF. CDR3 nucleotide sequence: TGTGCCAGCAGTTACGGGACACGGCAGTACTTC.

The CDR3 loop is CASSPSFLPIGKLFF. CDR3 coding DNA: TGTGCCAGTAGCCCTAGCTTTTTACCCATCGGGAAACTGTTTTTT. The chain links TRBV19 to TRBJ1-4; D uncertain. Germline V gene sequence: CDR1 LNHDA, CDR2 SQIVND (reference sequence). The CDR3 is 15 residues long. Trimming removed 6 bases from V and 11 bases from J, with 22 bases in between. Drawing the rest from reference TRBV19 and TRBJ1-4, the complete variable domain is DGGITQSPKYLFRKEGQNVTLSCEQNLNHDAMYWYRQDPGQGLRLIYYSQIVNDFQKGDIAEGYSVSREKKESFPLTVTSAQKNPTAFYLCASSPSFLPIGKLFFGSGTQLSVL.

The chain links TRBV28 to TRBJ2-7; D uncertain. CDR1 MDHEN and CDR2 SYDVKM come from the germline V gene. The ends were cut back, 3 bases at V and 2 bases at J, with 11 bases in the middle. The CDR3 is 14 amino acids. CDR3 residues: CASSFKLRTYEQYF. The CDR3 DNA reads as TGTGCCAGCAGTTTCAAACTACGCACCTACGAGCAGTACTTC.

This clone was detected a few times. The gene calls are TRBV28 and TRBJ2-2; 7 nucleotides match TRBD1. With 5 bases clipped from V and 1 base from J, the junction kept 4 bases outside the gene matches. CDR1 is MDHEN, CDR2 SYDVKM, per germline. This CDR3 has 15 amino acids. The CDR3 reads CASSPYRGNTGELFF. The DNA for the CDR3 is TGTGCCAGCAGTCCCTACAGGGGGAACACCGGGGAGCTGTTTTTT.

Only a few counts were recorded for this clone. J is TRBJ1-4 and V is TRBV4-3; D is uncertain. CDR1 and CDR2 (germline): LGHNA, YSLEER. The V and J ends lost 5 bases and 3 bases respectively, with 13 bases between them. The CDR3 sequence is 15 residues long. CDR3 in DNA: TGCGCCAGCAGCTCCTGGGGAGGGTCTAATGAAAAACTGTTTTTT. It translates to CASSSWGGSNEKLFF.

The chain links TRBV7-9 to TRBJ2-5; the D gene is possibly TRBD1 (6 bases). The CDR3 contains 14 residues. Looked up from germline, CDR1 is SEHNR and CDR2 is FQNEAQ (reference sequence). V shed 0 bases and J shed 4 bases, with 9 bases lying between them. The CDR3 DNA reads TGTGCCAGCAGCTTAGCCGGGACACGAGAGACCCAGTACTTC. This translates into CASSLAGTRETQYF.

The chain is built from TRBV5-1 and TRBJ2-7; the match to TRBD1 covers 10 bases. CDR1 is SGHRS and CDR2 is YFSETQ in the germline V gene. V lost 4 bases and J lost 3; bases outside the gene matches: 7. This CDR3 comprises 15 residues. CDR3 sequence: CASSHDRGQSYEQYF. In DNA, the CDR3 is TGCGCCAGCAGCCATGACAGGGGGCAAAGCTACGAGCAGTACTTC.

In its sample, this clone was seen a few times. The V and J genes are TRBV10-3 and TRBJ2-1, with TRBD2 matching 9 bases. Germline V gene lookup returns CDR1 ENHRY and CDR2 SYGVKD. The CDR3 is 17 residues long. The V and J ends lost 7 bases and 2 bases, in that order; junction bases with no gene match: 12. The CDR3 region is CAITRDPVAGAYNEQFF. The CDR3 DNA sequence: TGTGCCATCACTCGGGACCCCGTAGCGGGGGCCTACAATGAGCAGTTCTTC.

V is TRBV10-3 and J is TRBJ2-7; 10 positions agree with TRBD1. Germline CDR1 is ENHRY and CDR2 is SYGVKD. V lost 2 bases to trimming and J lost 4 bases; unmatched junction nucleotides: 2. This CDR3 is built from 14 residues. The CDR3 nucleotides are TGTGCCATCAGTGAGGGGACAGGGGTGTACGAGCAGTACTTC. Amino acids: CAISEGTGVYEQYF.

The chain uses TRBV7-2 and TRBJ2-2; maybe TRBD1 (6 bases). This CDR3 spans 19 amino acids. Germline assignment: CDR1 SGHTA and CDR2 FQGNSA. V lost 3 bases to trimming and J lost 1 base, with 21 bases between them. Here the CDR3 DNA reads TGTGCCAGCAGCTTTACGTCCTCGGCCAGGGGTTTGAACACCGGGGAGCTGTTTTTT. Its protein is CASSFTSSARGLNTGELFF.

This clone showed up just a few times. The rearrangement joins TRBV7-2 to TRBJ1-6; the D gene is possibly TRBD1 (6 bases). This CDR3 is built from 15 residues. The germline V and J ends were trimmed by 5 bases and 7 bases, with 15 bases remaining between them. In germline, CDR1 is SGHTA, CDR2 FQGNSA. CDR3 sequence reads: CASSPQGGENSPLHF. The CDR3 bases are TGTGCCAGCAGCCCCCAAGGGGGGGAGAATTCACCCCTCCACTTT.

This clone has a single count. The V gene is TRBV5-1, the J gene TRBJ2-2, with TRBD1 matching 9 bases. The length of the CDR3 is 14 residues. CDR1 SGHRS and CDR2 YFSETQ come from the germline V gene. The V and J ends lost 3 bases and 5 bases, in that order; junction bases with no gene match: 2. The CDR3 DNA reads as TGCGCCAGCAGCTGGACAGGGGAAACCGGGGAGCTGTTTTTT. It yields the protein CASSWTGETGELFF.

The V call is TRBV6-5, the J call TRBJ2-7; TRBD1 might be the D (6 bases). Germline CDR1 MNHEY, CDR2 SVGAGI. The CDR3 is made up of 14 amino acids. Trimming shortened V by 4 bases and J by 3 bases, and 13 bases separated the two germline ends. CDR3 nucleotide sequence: TGTGCCAGCAGTTTCTCCCGGGACATCTACGAGCAGTACTTC. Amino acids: CASSFSRDIYEQYF.

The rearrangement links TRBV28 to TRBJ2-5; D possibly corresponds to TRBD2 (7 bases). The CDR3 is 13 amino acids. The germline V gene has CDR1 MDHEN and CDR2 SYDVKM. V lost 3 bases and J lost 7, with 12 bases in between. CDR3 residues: CASSLGGPGTQYF. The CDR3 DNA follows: TGTGCCAGCAGTTTGGGGGGGCCGGGGACCCAGTACTTC.

CDR3 coding DNA: TGTGCCAGTAGCCCCCCTTACAGGAACACTGAAGCTTTCTTT. Protein product: CASSPPYRNTEAFF. This chain joins TRBV19 and TRBJ1-1; no definite D call. The CDR3 is 14 amino acids. CDR1 and CDR2 from the germline V gene are LNHDA and SQIVND (reference sequence). V lost 6 bases and J lost 1, with 12 bases in between.